This TCR beta chain was retrieved from a study of OX40 agonist ivuxolimab in advanced cancers. Study summary: Patients were infused with ivuxolimab every 2 weeks at 0.01 to 10 mg/kg.

Germline V lookup: CDR1 SGHAT, CDR2 FQNNGV. V trimming: 1 base; J trimming: 5 bases; junction bases outside the gene matches: 2. The CDR3 has 14 residues. Points from the study as a whole: Antigen targets of the expanded peripheral T cells went undetermined. Partial responders at 0.1-3.0 mg/kg showed near-lowest clonal expansion.

Profiled with immunoSEQ multiplex PCR; TCRdb holds only in-frame clones, not every one. This table holds some 71,000 clones, roughly 89% found once. No patient had autoimmune disease or received systemic immunosuppression. About this clone: Its specificity is unknown.

The sequence came from an adult with an advanced solid tumor such as melanoma, head and neck, liver or kidney cancer. Sequencing used CD4+ or CD8+ T cells sorted from blood, obtained in a trial of the OX40 agonist ivuxolimab. The chain links TRBV11-2 to TRBJ1-1; 9 bases match TRBD1. The CDR3 spells CASSLGTGATEAFF. DNA of the CDR3: TGTGCCAGCAGCTTAGGGACAGGGGCTACTGAAGCTTTCTTT.